This entry is about one T cell receptor (beta chain). Its antigen is not known. Clones were sequenced by immunoSEQ multiplex PCR, and TCRdb holds only the in-frame ones, with some missing. The sample includes about 140,000 clones, 89% of them seen just once. Per the germline V gene, CDR1 is KGHDR and CDR2 is SFDVKD. The CDR3 runs to 13 residues. V dropped 5 bases and J dropped 4 bases, with 11 bases sitting between them. The data are from a study of T cell responses to AZD1222 COVID-19 vaccine. General study results and limits: Sampling captured repertoires only after the peak T cell response. Among vaccine-associated CD4 TCRs, coverage spanned spike, with dominance at 160-218 and 743-854. Clonal diversity may have been underestimated, and the donors were mostly white British, with more females than males.

The chain joins TRBV24-1 to TRBJ2-7; D not certain. The sequence was collected from an adult in good health. Sequenced material: peripheral blood, taken on day 0 of AZD1222 vaccination. This chain's CDR3 is CATSGSPRYEQYF. CDR3 in DNA: TGTGCCACCAGTGGGTCCCCTCGGTACGAGCAGTACTTC.